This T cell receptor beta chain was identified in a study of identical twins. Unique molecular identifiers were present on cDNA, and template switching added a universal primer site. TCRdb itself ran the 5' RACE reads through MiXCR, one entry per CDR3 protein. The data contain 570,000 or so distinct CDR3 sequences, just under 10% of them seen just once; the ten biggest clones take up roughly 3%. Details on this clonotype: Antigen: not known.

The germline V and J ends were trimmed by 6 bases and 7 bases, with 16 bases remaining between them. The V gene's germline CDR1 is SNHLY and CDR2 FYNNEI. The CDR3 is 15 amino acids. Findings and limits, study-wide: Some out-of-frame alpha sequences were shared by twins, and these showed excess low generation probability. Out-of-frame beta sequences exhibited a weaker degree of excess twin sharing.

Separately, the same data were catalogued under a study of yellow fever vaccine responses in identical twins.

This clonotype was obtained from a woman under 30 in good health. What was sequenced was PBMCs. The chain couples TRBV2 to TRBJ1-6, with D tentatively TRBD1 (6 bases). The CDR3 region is CASSQEGGGNSPLHF. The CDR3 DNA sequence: TGTGCCAGCAGCCAAGAGGGGGGAGGCAATTCACCCCTCCACTTT.